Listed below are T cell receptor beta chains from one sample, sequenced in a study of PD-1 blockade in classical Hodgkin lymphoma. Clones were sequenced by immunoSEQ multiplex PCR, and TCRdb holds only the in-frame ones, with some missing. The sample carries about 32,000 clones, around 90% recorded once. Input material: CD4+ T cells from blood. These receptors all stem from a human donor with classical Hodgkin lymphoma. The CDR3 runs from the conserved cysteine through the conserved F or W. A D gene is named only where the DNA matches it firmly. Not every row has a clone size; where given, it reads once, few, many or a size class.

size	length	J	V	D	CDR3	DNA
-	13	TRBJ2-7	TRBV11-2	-	CASSLLTGYEQYF	TGTGCCAGCAGCTTACTTACAGGGTACGAGCAGTACTTC
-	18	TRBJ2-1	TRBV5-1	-	CASSLAEPQGWGNNEQFF	TGCGCCAGCAGCTTGGCCGAGCCTCAGGGATGGGGCAACAATGAGCAGTTCTTC
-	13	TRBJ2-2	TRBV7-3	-	CASSLVGPGELFF	TGTGCCAGCAGCTTAGTCGGGCCCGGGGAGCTGTTTTTT
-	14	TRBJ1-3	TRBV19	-	CASSIVGSGNTIYF	TGTGCCAGTAGTATAGTGGGATCAGGAAACACCATATATTTT
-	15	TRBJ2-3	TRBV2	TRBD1	CASSRRTGGTDTQYF	TGTGCCAGCAGCCGTCGGACAGGGGGCACAGATACGCAGTATTTT
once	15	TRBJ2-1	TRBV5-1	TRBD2	CASEKYTGGQDEQFF	TGCGCCAGCGAGAAATATACGGGAGGGCAAGATGAGCAGTTCTTC
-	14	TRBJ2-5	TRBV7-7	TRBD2	CASSFGASGETQYF	TGTGCCAGCAGCTTTGGCGCTAGCGGAGAGACCCAGTACTTC
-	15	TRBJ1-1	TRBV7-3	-	CASSLMGPTNTEAFF	TGTGCCAGCAGCTTAATGGGTCCAACGAACACTGAAGCTTTCTTT
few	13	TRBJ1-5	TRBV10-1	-	CASSERGNQPQHF	TGCGCCAGCAGTGAACGAGGGAACCAGCCCCAGCATTTT
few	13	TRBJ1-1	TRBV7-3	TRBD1	CASLQGMNTEAFF	TGTGCCAGCCTACAGGGGATGAACACTGAAGCTTTCTTT
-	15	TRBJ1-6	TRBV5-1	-	CASSLDGAGNSPLHF	TGCGCCAGCAGCTTGGACGGGGCAGGCAATTCACCCCTCCACTTT
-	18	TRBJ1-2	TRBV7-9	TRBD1	CASSLIWDRDTANYGYTF	TGTGCCAGCAGCTTAATCTGGGACAGGGATACAGCTAACTATGGCTACACCTTC
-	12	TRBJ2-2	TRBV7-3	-	CASSLTEGELFF	TGTGCCAGCAGCTTAACTGAGGGGGAGCTGTTTTTT
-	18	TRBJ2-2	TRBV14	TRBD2	CASSRWASGRASTGELFF	TGTGCTAGCTCACGATGGGCTAGCGGGAGGGCCAGTACCGGGGAGCTGTTTTTT
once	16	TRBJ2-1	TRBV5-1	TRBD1	CASSLTTGGVYNEQFF	TGCGCCAGCAGCTTGACGACAGGGGGGGTGTACAATGAGCAGTTCTTC
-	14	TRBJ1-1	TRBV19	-	CASSIIRTNTEAFF	TGTGCCAGTAGTATTATTCGGACCAACACTGAAGCTTTCTTT
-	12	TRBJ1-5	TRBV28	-	CATSRADQPQHF	TGTGCCACCTCGAGGGCCGATCAGCCCCAGCATTTT
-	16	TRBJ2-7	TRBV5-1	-	CASSVVTSQSSYEQYF	TGCGCCAGCAGCGTGGTCACTAGTCAAAGCTCCTACGAGCAGTACTTC
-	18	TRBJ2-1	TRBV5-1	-	CASSLLLSGGVQDGEQFF	TGCGCCAGCAGCTTACTCCTTTCTGGGGGAGTGCAAGACGGGGAGCAGTTCTTC
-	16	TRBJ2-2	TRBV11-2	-	CASSLEIGRNTGELFF	TGTGCCAGCAGCTTAGAAATAGGACGGAACACCGGGGAGCTGTTTTTT
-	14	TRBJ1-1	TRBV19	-	CASSITQLNTEAFF	TGTGCCAGTAGTATAACCCAGTTGAACACTGAAGCTTTCTTT
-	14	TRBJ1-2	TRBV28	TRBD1	CASSGQGSNYGYTF	TGTGCCAGCAGTGGACAGGGATCTAACTATGGCTACACCTTC
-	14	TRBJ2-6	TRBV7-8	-	CASSFSAGANVLTF	TGTGCCAGCAGCTTTTCAGCCGGGGCCAACGTCCTGACTTTC
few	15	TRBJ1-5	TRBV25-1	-	CASSGTDPGNQPQHF	TGTGCCAGCAGTGGTACGGACCCTGGGAATCAGCCCCAGCATTTT
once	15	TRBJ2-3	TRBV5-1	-	CASRVQAGPLDTQYF	TGCGCCAGCAGAGTGCAGGCAGGTCCTTTAGATACGCAGTATTTT
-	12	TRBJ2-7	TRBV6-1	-	CASSDQLYEQYF	TGTGCCAGCAGTGACCAGCTCTACGAGCAGTACTTC
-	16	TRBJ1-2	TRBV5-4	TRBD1	CASSLWQRQGGNGYTF	TGTGCCAGCAGCTTGTGGCAAAGACAGGGCGGTAATGGCTACACCTTC
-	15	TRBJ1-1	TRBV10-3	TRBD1	CAISDIDRGNTEAFF	TGTGCCATCAGTGACATCGACAGGGGTAACACTGAAGCTTTCTTT
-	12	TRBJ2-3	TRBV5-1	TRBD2	CASSLGTSVQYF	TGCGCCAGCAGCTTGGGGACTAGCGTGCAGTATTTT
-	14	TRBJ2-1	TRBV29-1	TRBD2	CSVGGLAVYNEQFF	TGCAGCGTGGGGGGACTAGCGGTCTACAATGAGCAGTTCTTC
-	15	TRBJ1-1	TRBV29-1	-	CSVTQGYRMNTEAFF	TGCAGCGTTACACAGGGATACCGGATGAACACTGAAGCTTTCTTT
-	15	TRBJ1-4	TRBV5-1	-	CASSWGQGTNEKLFF	TGCGCCAGCAGCTGGGGGCAGGGGACTAATGAAAAACTGTTTTTT
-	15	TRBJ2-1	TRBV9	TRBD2	CASSVGTSGYNEQFF	TGTGCCAGCAGCGTAGGGACTAGCGGTTACAATGAGCAGTTCTTC
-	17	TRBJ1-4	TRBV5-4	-	CASSLGPGSATNEKLFF	TGTGCCAGCAGCTTGGGGCCCGGGAGTGCAACTAATGAAAAACTGTTTTTT
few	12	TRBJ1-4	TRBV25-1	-	CASSDGNEKLFF	TGTGCCAGCAGTGACGGAAATGAAAAACTGTTTTTT